This TCR beta chain emerged from a study of control samples from healthy donors and cancer patients. Germline V lookup: CDR1 SNHLY, CDR2 FYNNEI. Between the trimmed V and J ends, which lost 4 bases and 4 bases, there was a span of 16 bases. The CDR3 sequence is 15 residues long. Generated by immunoSEQ multiplex PCR, the TCRdb table keeps only in-frame clones and is missing some. Altogether 96,000 or so clones are present, over 85% being singletons, with the ten largest covering approximately 7.6%. Sequenced material: blood. The sequence was collected from a young man in good health. The rearrangement joins TRBV2 to TRBJ1-2; perhaps TRBD1 as D (6 bases). In DNA, the CDR3 is TGTGCCAGCAGTGGGTTGTCACAGGGCCGCTATGGCTACACCTTC. Translating gives CASSGLSQGRYGYTF.